The 19 T cell receptor beta chains below come from one sample, sequenced in a study of PD-1 blockade in classical Hodgkin lymphoma. Relapse after autologous stem cell transplantation occurred in every patient, and brentuximab vedotin exposure varied. Using immunoSEQ multiplex PCR, the repertoire was profiled, and TCRdb retains in-frame clones only, with some absent. Seen here are 20,000 to 30,000 clones, 60% to 80% observed once, and the top ten hold approximately 3.5%. Sequences were derived from peripheral blood mononuclear cells (PBMCs), sampled at baseline. All receptors derive from a human donor with classical Hodgkin lymphoma.

The chain has TRBV5-6 and TRBJ1-3; TRBD1 matches at 7 bases. The CDR3 sequence is 15 residues long. J lost 0 bases, V lost 4 bases, and 4 bases had no gene match. Per the germline V gene, CDR1 is SGHDT and CDR2 is YYEEEE. CDR3 amino acids: CASSPGGSSGNTIYF. CDR3 nucleotides: TGTGCCAGCAGCCCAGGGGGGAGCTCTGGAAACACCATATATTTT. Combining the CDR3 with reference TRBV5-6 and TRBJ1-3 gives the whole variable domain DAGVTQSPTHLIKTRGQQVTLRCSPKSGHDTVSWYQQALGQGPQFIFQYYEEEERQRGNFPDRFSGHQFPNYSSELNVNALLLGDSALYLCASSPGGSSGNTIYFGEGSWLTVV.

V gene TRBV15 combines with J gene TRBJ2-3; 8 nucleotides align to TRBD1. The V and J ends lost 2 bases and 4 bases, in that order; junction bases with no gene match: 8. This CDR3 is 16 amino acids long. CDR1 is LNHNV, CDR2 YYDKDF, per germline (reference sequence). Written as DNA, the CDR3 is TGTGCCACCAGCAGACCCCGGACAGGGTATCCAGATACGCAGTATTTT. Residues: CATSRPRTGYPDTQYF.

The CDR3 loop is CASSEEGPYGYTF. CDR3 coding DNA: TGTGCCAGCAGTGAGGAAGGGCCCTATGGCTACACCTTC. The V gene is TRBV2, the J gene TRBJ1-2; no reliable D call. The CDR3 is made up of 13 amino acids. Germline V gene sequence: CDR1 SNHLY, CDR2 FYNNEI. Trimming cost V 3 bases and J 4 bases, with 9 bases left between them.

V usage is TRBV5-1 and J usage is TRBJ1-1; 10 bases fit TRBD1. Germline V gene data show CDR1 as SGHRS and CDR2 as YFSETQ. The CDR3 has 16 residues. The V and J ends lost 2 bases and 1 base, in that order; junction bases with no gene match: 5. CDR3 DNA sequence: TGCGCCAGCAGCTTCCCGTGGGACAGGGGGAACACTGAAGCTTTCTTT. Amino acid sequence: CASSFPWDRGNTEAFF.

This clone is deemed medium-sized. CDR3 nucleotides: TGTGCCAGCAGCCAAGAGGCGGGGGGATACAATGAGCAGTTCTTC. Translation: CASSQEAGGYNEQFF. This chain connects TRBV4-2 to TRBJ2-1; 8 nucleotides agree with TRBD2. Per the germline V gene, CDR1 is LGHNA and CDR2 is YNFKEQ. The CDR3 covers 15 residues. Trimming cost V 0 bases and J 4 bases; bases outside gene matches: 2.

J is TRBJ2-3 and V is TRBV30; D call uncertain. V lost 4 bases, J lost 6 bases, and 11 bases lay in between. The CDR3 is made up of 12 amino acids. Germline-derived CDR1 and CDR2 are GTSNPN and SVGIG (reference sequence). The CDR3 DNA follows: TGTGCCTGGAAGGTCCCATGGGATACGCAGTATTTT. Translation: CAWKVPWDTQYF. The full variable domain, in which reference TRBV30 and TRBJ2-3 provide the parts outside the CDR3, is SQTIHQWPATLVQPVGSPLSLECTVEGTSNPNLYWYRQAAGRGLQLLFYSVGIGQISSEVPQNLSASRPQDRQFILSSKKLLLSDSGFYLCAWKVPWDTQYFGPGTRLTVL.

The chain has TRBV9 and TRBJ1-2; 7 nucleotides match TRBD1. The V gene's germline CDR1 is SGDLS and CDR2 YYNGEE. The CDR3 length is 15 residues. V dropped 4 bases and J dropped 4; count of bases not matched to a gene: 10. CDR3: CASSQGGAVGYGYTF. In nucleotides, the CDR3 is TGTGCCAGCAGCCAGGGGGGGGCTGTGGGCTATGGCTACACCTTC. The full variable domain, its missing parts supplied by reference TRBV9 and TRBJ1-2, is DSGVTQTPKHLITATGQRVTLRCSPRSGDLSVYWYQQSLDQGLQFLIQYYNGEERAKGNILERFSAQQFPDLHSELNLSSLELGDSALYFCASSQGGAVGYGYTFGSGTRLTVV.

The chain has TRBV5-6 and TRBJ2-7, with D possibly being TRBD1 or TRBD2 (5 bases each). The ends were cut back, 0 bases at V and 4 bases at J, with 14 bases in the middle. The CDR3 is 15 residues long. Germline V CDR1 and CDR2: SGHDT, YYEEEE. CDR3 residues: CASSLVGREQYEQYF. The CDR3 DNA reads as TGTGCCAGCAGCTTGGTGGGCAGGGAGCAATACGAGCAGTACTTC. Full variable domain (rest looked up from reference TRBV5-6 and TRBJ2-7): DAGVTQSPTHLIKTRGQQVTLRCSPKSGHDTVSWYQQALGQGPQFIFQYYEEEERQRGNFPDRFSGHQFPNYSSELNVNALLLGDSALYLCASSLVGREQYEQYFGPGTRLTVT.

The chain has TRBV2 and TRBJ1-3; 8 bases align to TRBD1. CDR1 is SNHLY, CDR2 FYNNEI, per germline. V lost 3 bases to trimming and J lost 4 bases; unmatched junction nucleotides: 5. The CDR3 runs to 15 residues. The CDR3 bases are TGTGCCAGCAGTGAGAGGACAGGGCCAGGAAACACCATATATTTT. This sequence encodes CASSERTGPGNTIYF. The full variable domain, completed using reference TRBV2 and TRBJ1-3, is EPEVTQTPSHQVTQMGQEVILRCVPISNHLYFYWYRQILGQKVEFLVSFYNNEISEKSEIFDDQFSVERPDGSNFTLKIRSTKLEDSAMYFCASSERTGPGNTIYFGEGSWLTVV.

J is TRBJ1-1 and V is TRBV5-5, with D uncertain. Germline-derived CDR1 and CDR2 are SGHKS and YYEKEE (reference sequence). V was clipped by 0 bases and J by 1 base, with 7 bases between them. The CDR3 is made up of 14 amino acids. CDR3 nucleotides: TGTGCCAGCAGCTTGGATACACCGAACACTGAAGCTTTCTTT. Its protein product is CASSLDTPNTEAFF.

This clone is medium-sized within its sample. This chain connects TRBV4-2 to TRBJ1-1; D gene ambiguous. The CDR3 has 12 residues. Germline CDR1 and CDR2: LGHNA and YNFKEQ. With 4 bases removed from V and 6 bases from J, the gap between germline ends came to 9 bases. In DNA form, the CDR3 reads TGTGCCAGCAGCCCTGGGTTCTCTGAAGCTTTCTTT. This sequence encodes CASSPGFSEAFF.

Concerning this clone itself: Germline is not matched at one junction end, which may reflect a read error. The chain employs TRBV30 and TRBJ1-2; no definite D call. Germline lookup yields CDR1 GTSNPN and CDR2 SVGIG (reference sequence). CDR3 length: 12 amino acids. In DNA form, the CDR3 reads TGTGCCCGGAGTATGGGGTCCTGGGGCTACACCTTC. It specifies CARSMGSWGYTF.

The rearrangement joins TRBV5-1 to TRBJ2-7, with TRBD2 matching 9 bases. J lost 6 bases, V lost 4 bases, and 11 bases had no gene match. Germline values: CDR1 SGHRS, CDR2 YFSETQ. The CDR3 consists of 15 residues. CDR3 DNA sequence: TGCGCCAGCAGCCCCTCCGCGGGACTAGCCGGCGAGCAGTACTTC. The encoded protein is CASSPSAGLAGEQYF.

The rearrangement links TRBV28 to TRBJ1-5; 7 nucleotides agree with TRBD1. This CDR3 comprises 18 residues. Germline V CDR1 and CDR2: MDHEN, SYDVKM. V trimming: 1 base; J trimming: 5 bases; junction bases outside the gene matches: 14. The DNA for the CDR3 is TGTGCCAGCAGTTTATTACCCCCCAGACAGGGAATAGATCAGCCCCAGCATTTT. Encoded protein: CASSLLPPRQGIDQPQHF.

This clone appeared a few times. The chain has TRBV29-1 and TRBJ2-7; a weak D match, TRBD1 (5 bases). Germline V lookup: CDR1 SQVTM, CDR2 ANQGSEA. CDR3 length: 11 amino acids. V lost 2 bases and J lost 6, with 8 bases in between. The CDR3, as DNA: TGCAGCGTTGAATACAGGTCCGAGCAGTACTTC. It translates to CSVEYRSEQYF.

V gene TRBV7-9 combines with J gene TRBJ2-1; D uncertain. The CDR3 is 16 residues long. The V and J ends lost 10 bases and 4 bases respectively, with 23 bases between them. Germline-derived CDR1 and CDR2 are SEHNR and FQNEAQ (reference sequence). CDR3: CATLSLELVGYNEQFF. The CDR3 DNA follows: TGTGCCACCCTAAGCTTAGAGTTGGTAGGGTACAATGAGCAGTTCTTC.

The V call is TRBV7-9, the J call TRBJ2-3; maybe TRBD1 (5 bases). The CDR3 is 13 amino acids. V gave up 6 bases and J gave up 4 bases, with 11 bases separating them. CDR1 SEHNR and CDR2 FQNEAQ come from the germline V gene (reference sequence). DNA of the CDR3: TGTGCCAGCAGTCTTCAGGGTGCAGATACGCAGTATTTT. Translating gives CASSLQGADTQYF.

V gene TRBV6-1 combines with J gene TRBJ1-5; D gene unclear. V lost 3 bases to trimming and J lost 2 bases, with 8 bases between them. The CDR3 is 14 residues long. The V gene's germline CDR1 is MNHNS and CDR2 SASEGT. DNA for the CDR3: TGTGCCAGCAGTGAGACGGGTCGCAATCAGCCCCAGCATTTT. This encodes CASSETGRNQPQHF.

The V call is TRBV19, the J call TRBJ1-5, with D hard to call. The V gene lost 3 bases and the J gene lost 0 bases, with 21 bases spanning the gap. This CDR3 spans 19 amino acids. Germline values: CDR1 LNHDA, CDR2 SQIVND (reference sequence). In nucleotides, the CDR3 is TGTGCCAGTAGTATGGTCAGACCGAATAAACCATATAGCAATCAGCCCCAGCATTTT. Translated, it gives CASSMVRPNKPYSNQPQHF. The variable domain in full, with the rest retrieved from reference TRBV19 and TRBJ1-5, is DGGITQSPKYLFRKEGQNVTLSCEQNLNHDAMYWYRQDPGQGLRLIYYSQIVNDFQKGDIAEGYSVSREKKESFPLTVTSAQKNPTAFYLCASSMVRPNKPYSNQPQHFGDGTRLSIL.